The 25 T cell receptor beta chains listed next were all sequenced from one sample in a study of response to subunit inactivated influenza vaccine. TCRdb used MiXCR to reprocess the RT-PCR reads, holding one entry per CDR3 protein. Among 590,000 or so distinct CDR3 sequences listed, 14% were seen once. This specimen was PBMCs from blood, taken approximately 15 days before vaccination. The source of these receptors is a man aged 45 to 65 who received an inactivated influenza vaccine.

This clonotype was counted many times. This chain connects TRBV20-1 to TRBJ2-2; D may be TRBD2 (5 bases). Germline lookup yields CDR1 DFQATT and CDR2 SNEGSKA (reference sequence). V lost 2 bases, J lost 2 bases, and 12 bases lay in between. The CDR3 loop spans 15 amino acids. CDR3 DNA sequence: TGCAGTGCTAGATACGGCGGGCAAAACACCGGGGAGCTGTTTTTT. It is translated as CSARYGGQNTGELFF.

The chain recombines TRBV12-3 or TRBV12-4 with TRBJ2-7; D is unresolved. The CDR3 is 12 amino acids. V lost 6 bases and J 4 bases, leaving 10 bases between the germline ends. CDR3 region: CASSAPVYEQYF. The CDR3 nucleotides read TGTGCCAGCAGCGCCCCCGTGTACGAGCAGTACTTC.

This clonotype has a handful of counts. The chain joins TRBV6-1 to TRBJ2-2, with 7 positions matching TRBD1. Germline CDR1 is MNHNS and CDR2 is SASEGT. J was trimmed by 4 bases and V by 7 bases; bases with no gene match: 6. The CDR3 has 14 residues. The CDR3 DNA is TGTGCCAGCAAAGAGGGGGCTGGCACCGGGGAGCTGTTTTTT. Encoded protein: CASKEGAGTGELFF.

The V call is TRBV27, the J call TRBJ1-6; TRBD1 might be the D (5 bases). The germline V gene encodes CDR1 MNHEY and CDR2 SMNVEV (reference sequence). Trimming took 4 bases from V and 3 from J, leaving 13 bases between them. This CDR3 comprises 16 residues. The CDR3 is CASSSTGRSYNSPLHF. CDR3 DNA: TGTGCCAGCAGTTCGACGGGACGTAGCTATAATTCACCCCTCCACTTT.

This clonotype has a count of ten or more. This sequence joins TRBV20-1 and TRBJ1-5; possible D gene TRBD1, 6 bases. The germline V and J ends were trimmed by 4 bases and 1 base, with 17 bases remaining between them. Germline V gives CDR1 DFQATT, CDR2 SNEGSKA (reference sequence). The CDR3 length is 16 residues. The CDR3 DNA is TGCAGTGCTACCGACATGGTGAGGGGGAGCAATCAGCCCCAGCATTTT. Residues: CSATDMVRGSNQPQHF.

The sample holds a few counts of this clonotype. The chain carries TRBV29-1 and TRBJ2-7; 7 bases map to TRBD2. Trimming took 4 bases from V and 2 from J; bases not matched to a gene: 11. Germline CDR1 and CDR2: SQVTM and ANQGSEA. CDR3 length: 15 amino acids. The CDR3 nucleotides read TGCAGCGTTGCGCCTAGACTAGCTGATACCTACGAGCAGTACTTC. This encodes CSVAPRLADTYEQYF.

This clonotype was found a few times. This chain joins TRBV7-9 and TRBJ2-7; the D is unclear. Germline loops: CDR1 SEHNR, CDR2 FQNEAQ (reference sequence). The CDR3 sequence is 12 residues long. V dropped 5 bases and J dropped 1 base, with 6 bases sitting between them. Here the CDR3 reads CASSENSYEQYF. The CDR3 DNA sequence: TGTGCCAGCAGCGAAAATTCCTACGAGCAGTACTTC.

The chain carries TRBV12-3 or TRBV12-4 and TRBJ2-2, with TRBD2 matching over 12 bases. The CDR3 contains 17 residues. V shed 3 bases, J shed 6 bases, and the junction held 8 bases outside the gene matches. Here the CDR3 DNA reads TGTGCCAGCAGTTTCTGGGCTAGCGGGGGGGCCTCCGGGGAGCTGTTTTTT. Translation gives CASSFWASGGASGELFF.

The chain couples TRBV29-1 to TRBJ2-7, with TRBD1 identical over 9 bases. The CDR3 consists of 14 residues. Germline V gene sequence: CDR1 SQVTM, CDR2 ANQGSEA. V was pared by 4 bases and J by 4 bases, with 8 bases of the junction left unmatched. Here the CDR3 reads CSVARDRDEYEQYF. The DNA of the CDR3 is TGCAGCGTTGCCCGGGACAGGGACGAGTACGAGCAGTACTTC.

The V gene is TRBV18, the J gene TRBJ2-7, with D possibly being TRBD1 (7 bases). The length of the CDR3 is 15 residues. The V end lost 6 bases, the J end lost 3 bases, and 18 bases lay between the germline ends. Germline V gene sequence: CDR1 KGHSH, CDR2 LQKENI. The CDR3 loop is CASSALEGANYEQYF. CDR3 nucleotides: TGTGCCAGCTCCGCATTGGAGGGGGCTAACTACGAGCAGTACTTC.

This clonotype was seen only a few times. This rearrangement joins TRBV11-2 to TRBJ2-5; 9 bases are a match to TRBD2. The CDR3 contains 16 residues. Germline trimming cut 3 bases from V and 5 bases from J; bases unmatched to any gene: 10. The germline CDR1 and CDR2 sequences are SGHAT and FQNNGV. The CDR3 loop is CASSLTSGNNRETQYF. The CDR3 nucleotides are TGTGCCAGCAGCTTGACTAGCGGAAACAATCGGGAGACCCAGTACTTC.

This clonotype was counted a few times. The V call is TRBV7-2, the J call TRBJ1-2, with 7 bases identical to TRBD1. The J segment lost 4 bases and the V segment lost 3 bases, leaving 5 bases of the junction unmatched. The CDR3 is 14 amino acids. The germline CDR1 and CDR2 sequences are SGHTA and FQGNSA. The CDR3 DNA reads as TGTGCCAGCAGCTTGGGACAGACCTTCTATGGCTACACCTTC. Translated, it gives CASSLGQTFYGYTF.

This clonotype was seen more than once but under ten times. As DNA, the CDR3 is TGTGCCATCAGTGAGTGGACAGGGCTGAACACTGAAGCTTTCTTT. Protein product: CAISEWTGLNTEAFF. This chain joins TRBV10-3 and TRBJ1-1; 8 bases align to TRBD1. Germline CDR1 is ENHRY and CDR2 is SYGVKD. The length of the CDR3 is 15 residues. After removal of 1 base from V and 0 bases from J, the junction contained 1 base not matched to a gene.

Only a few counts were recorded for this clonotype. The rearrangement links TRBV7-8 to TRBJ1-2; D uncertain. Trimming removed 4 bases at V and 0 bases at J, with 12 bases between. Germline loops: CDR1 SGHVS, CDR2 FQNEAQ. This CDR3 spans 15 amino acids. The CDR3: CASSSAATSNYGYTF. The CDR3, as DNA: TGTGCCAGCAGCTCCGCTGCGACATCTAACTATGGCTACACCTTC.

In its sample, this clonotype was seen a few times. The rearrangement links TRBV4-2 to TRBJ2-2, with a weak D call TRBD2 (6 bases). The CDR3 runs 16 residues. CDR1 is LGHNA, CDR2 YNFKEQ, per germline. V lost 0 bases, J lost 5 bases, and 13 bases lay in between. This chain's CDR3 is CASSQDQLGGTGELFF. DNA of the CDR3: TGTGCCAGCAGCCAAGACCAGTTAGGAGGGACCGGGGAGCTGTTTTTT.

The chain is built from TRBV12-3 or TRBV12-4 and TRBJ1-6; D unclear. Between the trimmed V and J ends, which lost 6 bases and 4 bases, there was a span of 4 bases. There are 12 residues in the CDR3. In nucleotides, the CDR3 is TGTGCCAGCAGGAAGTATAATTCACCCCTCCACTTT. It yields the protein CASRKYNSPLHF.

V usage is TRBV5-1 and J usage is TRBJ2-5; possibly TRBD1 or TRBD2 for D (6 bases each). This CDR3 contains 20 residues. CDR1 is SGHRS, CDR2 YFSETQ, per germline. V shed 0 bases and J shed 1 base, with 25 bases lying between them. The CDR3 coding sequence is TGCGCCAGCAGCTTGGAGTATCTGCAGGGGCAAGGGGGGATCCAAGAGACCCAGTACTTC. Its protein is CASSLEYLQGQGGIQETQYF.

V gene TRBV5-1 combines with J gene TRBJ1-1, with TRBD1 as a possible D gene (5 bases). V dropped 5 bases and J dropped 4 bases, with 24 bases sitting between them. The germline gives CDR1 SGHRS, CDR2 YFSETQ. This CDR3 has 17 residues. This CDR3 is CASRRSGTSKRGTEAFF. The CDR3 coding sequence is TGCGCCAGCAGGCGGTCGGGGACTTCCAAGAGGGGCACTGAAGCTTTCTTT.

There are many counts of this clonotype. This chain joins TRBV7-2 and TRBJ2-2; 9 bases match TRBD1. Germline lookup yields CDR1 SGHTA and CDR2 FQGNSA. This CDR3 comprises 16 residues. J gave up 5 bases and V 5 bases, and 9 bases lay outside the gene matches. The CDR3 nucleotides read TGTGCCAGCAGCCCCACCTGGGACAGGGTAACCGGGGAGCTGTTTTTT. Protein: CASSPTWDRVTGELFF.

V is TRBV2 and J is TRBJ1-5; TRBD1 might be the D (6 bases). The V gene's germline CDR1 is SNHLY and CDR2 FYNNEI. The CDR3 runs 15 residues. Trimming stripped 7 bases from V and 2 bases from J, with 15 bases between. The CDR3 loop reads CASKPGDLGNQPQHF. The DNA for the CDR3 is TGTGCCAGCAAACCAGGGGACCTCGGCAATCAGCCCCAGCATTTT.

This chain uses TRBV24-1 with TRBJ2-5, with TRBD1 matching 7 bases. The CDR3 is made up of 15 amino acids. Unmatched junction bases numbered 7, after V lost 4 bases and J lost 3 bases. Per the germline V gene, CDR1 is KGHDR and CDR2 is SFDVKD. In DNA, the CDR3 is TGTGCCACCAGTGACCCTACTGGGACAGAAGAGACCCAGTACTTC. It codes for CATSDPTGTEETQYF.

The genes are TRBV6-1 and TRBJ1-5; 10 bases are a match to TRBD1. The germline CDR1 and CDR2 sequences are MNHNS and SASEGT. J lost 2 bases, V lost 8 bases, and 9 bases had no gene match. The CDR3 contains 16 residues. The CDR3 spells CASLGQGTVGNQPQHF. In DNA, the CDR3 is TGTGCCAGCCTGGGACAGGGGACCGTTGGCAATCAGCCCCAGCATTTT.

This clonotype was seen a few times. The chain carries TRBV3-1 and TRBJ1-2; no firm D call. V was shortened by 0 bases and J by 5 bases, with 10 bases between the two germline ends. There are 14 residues in the CDR3. The germline CDR1 and CDR2 sequences are LGHDT and YNNKEL (reference sequence). The CDR3 sequence is CASSQDSALYGYTF. CDR3 nucleotides: TGTGCCAGCAGCCAAGATTCGGCGCTTTATGGCTACACCTTC.

This clonotype was picked up many times. The chain joins TRBV6-2 or TRBV6-3 to TRBJ2-1, with 7 bases identical to TRBD1. With 0 bases clipped from V and 0 bases from J, the junction kept 2 bases outside the gene matches. Looked up from germline, CDR1 is MNHEY and CDR2 is SVGEGT. The CDR3 sequence is 16 residues long. CDR3 bases: TGTGCCAGCAGTTACTCGGGACAGAGCTCCTACAATGAGCAGTTCTTC. This codes for CASSYSGQSSYNEQFF.

This clonotype was seen only a few times. The V gene is TRBV12-3 or TRBV12-4, the J gene TRBJ2-2; the D is unclear. This CDR3 region has 15 residues. Trimming left V 3 bases short and J 4 bases short, with 12 bases between. CDR3 in amino acids: CASSFGGVTTGELFF. Written as DNA, the CDR3 is TGTGCCAGCAGTTTTGGTGGGGTTACCACCGGGGAGCTGTTTTTT.